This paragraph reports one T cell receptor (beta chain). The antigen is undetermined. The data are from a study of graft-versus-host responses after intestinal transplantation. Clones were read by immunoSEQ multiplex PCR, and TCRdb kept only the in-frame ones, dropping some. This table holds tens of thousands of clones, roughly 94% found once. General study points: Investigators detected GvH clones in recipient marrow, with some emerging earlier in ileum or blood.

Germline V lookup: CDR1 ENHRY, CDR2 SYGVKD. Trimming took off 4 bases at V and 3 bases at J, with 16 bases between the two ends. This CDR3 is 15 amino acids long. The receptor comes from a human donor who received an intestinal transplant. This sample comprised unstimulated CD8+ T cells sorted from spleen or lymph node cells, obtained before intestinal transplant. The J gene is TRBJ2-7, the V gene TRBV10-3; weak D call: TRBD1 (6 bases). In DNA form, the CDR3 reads TGTGCCATCAGTGGACCCAGGGGCGCGGACTACGAGCAGTACTTC. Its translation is CAISGPRGADYEQYF.